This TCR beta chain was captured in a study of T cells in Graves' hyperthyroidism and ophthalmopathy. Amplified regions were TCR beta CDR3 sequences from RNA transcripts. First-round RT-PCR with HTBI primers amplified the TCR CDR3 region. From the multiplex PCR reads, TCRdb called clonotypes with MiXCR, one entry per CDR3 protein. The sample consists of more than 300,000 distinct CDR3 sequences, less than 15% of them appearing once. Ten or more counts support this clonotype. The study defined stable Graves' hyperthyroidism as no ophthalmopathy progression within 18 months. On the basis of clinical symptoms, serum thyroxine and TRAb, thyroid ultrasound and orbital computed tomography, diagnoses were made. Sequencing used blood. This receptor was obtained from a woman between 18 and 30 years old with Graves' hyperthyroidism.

The CDR3 sequence: CASSTGTGRNQPQHF. DNA of the CDR3: TGTGCCAGCAGTACTGGGACAGGGAGAAATCAGCCCCAGCATTTT. V gene TRBV6-1 combines with J gene TRBJ1-5, with 9 bases matching TRBD1. Per germline, CDR1 MNHNS and CDR2 SASEGT. J gave up 4 bases and V 5 bases, and 6 bases lay outside the gene matches. The CDR3 sequence is 15 residues long.